Each of the 9 T cell receptor beta chains below was sequenced from the same sample in a study of cytomegalovirus exposure and HLA in healthy donors. With 60 Vbeta and 13 Jbeta primers, the PCR was carried out. TCRdb's table, derived via immunoSEQ multiplex PCR, lists solely in-frame clones and lacks some. The table shows about 150,000 clones, with about 61% occurring only once. The sample comprised PBMCs. The receptors shown here come from a woman in her thirties or forties in good health and CMV-seronegative.

This chain links TRBV10-3 with TRBJ1-6, with TRBD1 matching 11 bases. The trim removed 7 bases at V and 9 bases at J, leaving 2 bases unmatched. CDR1 and CDR2 from the germline V gene are ENHRY and SYGVKD. The CDR3 loop spans 13 amino acids. CDR3 protein: CAITGTGGSPLHF. The CDR3 nucleotides read TGTGCCATCACCGGGACAGGGGGTTCACCCCTCCACTTT.

The CDR3 sequence is CASSDSLAPSKNIQYF. The CDR3 coding sequence is TGTGCCAGCAGTGACTCGCTCGCGCCATCCAAAAACATTCAGTACTTC. The chain carries TRBV27 and TRBJ2-4; no reliable D call. Looked up from germline, CDR1 is MNHEY and CDR2 is SMNVEV (reference sequence). The CDR3 covers 16 residues. V shed 5 bases and J shed 2 bases, with 16 bases lying between them.

This clone was observed a handful of times. The V and J genes are TRBV11-2 and TRBJ1-6, with 12 bases fitting TRBD1. Per germline, CDR1 SGHAT and CDR2 FQNNGV. Trimming cost V 5 bases and J 9 bases; bases outside gene matches: 2. The CDR3 is 14 residues long. The DNA for the CDR3 is TGTGCCAGCAGCGGGGGACAGGGGGCTTCACCCCTCCACTTT. As protein: CASSGGQGASPLHF.

The CDR3 nucleotides are TGTGCCAGCAGACTTACAGGGTCCGGAAACACCATATATTTT. Protein product: CASRLTGSGNTIYF. The V and J genes are TRBV28 and TRBJ1-3; a weak D match, TRBD1 (6 bases). This CDR3 is 14 amino acids long. The V end was cut by 6 bases, the J end by 4 bases, with 13 bases between. Germline V gene sequence: CDR1 MDHEN, CDR2 SYDVKM.

The chain links TRBV10-3 to TRBJ1-6; maybe TRBD1 (5 bases). Germline CDR1 reads ENHRY; CDR2 reads SYGVKD. The CDR3 runs 13 residues. Trimming cost V 8 bases and J 7 bases, with 12 bases left between them. CDR3 protein: CAIRQLVNSPLHF. DNA for the CDR3: TGTGCCATCCGACAGCTTGTCAATTCACCCCTCCACTTT.

This rearrangement joins TRBV5-4 to TRBJ1-1, with D possibly matching TRBD1 (5 bases). CDR1 is SGHNT and CDR2 is YYREEE in the germline V gene (reference sequence). V was trimmed by 2 bases and J by 2 bases, leaving 25 bases between them. The CDR3 loop spans 19 amino acids. CDR3: CASSFGAYRSRGGNTEAFF. The CDR3 coding sequence is TGTGCCAGCAGCTTCGGAGCGTACCGTAGTCGCGGGGGAAACACTGAAGCTTTCTTT.

The rearrangement joins TRBV2 to TRBJ1-1, with D unclear. The CDR3 totals 13 residues. CDR1 SNHLY and CDR2 FYNNEI come from the germline V gene. Trimming cost V 3 bases and J 0 bases, with 5 bases left between them. CDR3 loop: CASSDPMNTEAFF. CDR3 nucleotide sequence: TGTGCCAGCAGTGACCCCATGAACACTGAAGCTTTCTTT.

This rearrangement joins TRBV7-2 to TRBJ2-5; 7 positions match TRBD1. Germline CDR1 SGHTA, CDR2 FQGNSA. J was trimmed by 4 bases and V by 5 bases; bases with no gene match: 10. CDR3 size: 15 residues. CDR3: CASSARTGLLETQYF. The CDR3 DNA sequence: TGTGCCAGCAGCGCCCGGACAGGACTGCTAGAGACCCAGTACTTC.

The V and J genes are TRBV5-4 and TRBJ2-1, with 8 bases fitting TRBD2. V was pared by 1 base and J by 8 bases, with 5 bases of the junction left unmatched. Germline V lookup: CDR1 SGHNT, CDR2 YYREEE (reference sequence). The CDR3 covers 14 residues. The chain's CDR3 is CASSLRGGFDEQFF. CDR3 DNA sequence: TGTGCCAGCAGCTTGCGGGGGGGCTTCGATGAGCAGTTCTTC.